This T cell receptor (beta chain) was found in a study of T-cell memory formation after mild COVID-19. General observations from the study: CD4+ contracting clones lay mainly in CM and EM, CD8+ ones in EMRA. Prior to infection, memory already included some responding clones, suggesting cross-reactive memory joined.

This clonotype was seen more than once but under ten times. Its antigen is not identified. TCRdb re-derived calls from the 5' RACE reads in MiXCR, one entry per CDR3 protein. The sample consists of some 57,000 distinct CDR3 sequences, 9.5% to 15% of them appearing once. The germline V gene encodes CDR1 MNHEY and CDR2 SVGAGI. The CDR3 covers 17 residues. V lost 6 bases and J lost 2; bases outside the gene matches: 11. The specimen was PBMCs or a T cell subset sorted from them (not recorded which). The clonotype originates from a man younger than 30 who had mild COVID-19 (a few samples of this study predate the infection). Cell type and time point are not known. This rearrangement joins TRBV6-5 to TRBJ2-3; 10 positions agree with TRBD2. The CDR3 spells CASSQVVAGGPTDTQYF. The DNA for the CDR3 is TGTGCCAGCAGCCAGGTGGTAGCGGGGGGACCCACAGATACGCAGTATTTT.